This TCR beta chain was found in a study of beta chain features in type 1 diabetes. The isolated RNA, all of it, was reverse transcribed, so expressed TCRB transcripts were what got sequenced. Measured with immunoSEQ multiplex PCR; TCRdb has only the in-frame clones, and not every one. The table shows about 160,000 clones, with about 8.1% occurring only once. On this clone: What it recognizes is unknown. Within the sample, other DNA sequences also encode this same CDR3.

General study results and limits: Among patients, naive, central memory and Treg TCRB repertoires appeared more similar than among healthy donors. At VDJ recombination sites, type 1 diabetes patients had fewer insertions and more deleted nucleotides.

This CDR3 has 12 residues. Germline lookup yields CDR1 MDHEN and CDR2 SYDVKM. Trimming pared 8 bases from V and 4 bases from J, leaving 8 bases between. This sequence joins TRBV28 and TRBJ2-2, with TRBD1 as a possible D gene (5 bases). What was sequenced was central memory CD4+ T cells from blood. The receptor was isolated from a man aged 18 to 35 in good health. CDR3 in DNA: TGTGCCAGCCAGGGCCGCACCGGGGAGCTGTTTTTT. Translating it yields CASQGRTGELFF.